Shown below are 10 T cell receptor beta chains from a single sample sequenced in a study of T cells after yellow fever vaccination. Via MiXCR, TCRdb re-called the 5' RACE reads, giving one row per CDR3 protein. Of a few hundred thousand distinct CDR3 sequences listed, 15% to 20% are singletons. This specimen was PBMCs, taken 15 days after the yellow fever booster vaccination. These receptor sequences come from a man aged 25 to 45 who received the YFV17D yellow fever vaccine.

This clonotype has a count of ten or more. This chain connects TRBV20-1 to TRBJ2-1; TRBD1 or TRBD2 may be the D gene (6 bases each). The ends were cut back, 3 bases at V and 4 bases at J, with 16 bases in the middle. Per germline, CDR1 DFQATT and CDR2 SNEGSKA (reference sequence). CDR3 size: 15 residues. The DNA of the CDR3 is TGCAGTGCTAGCTCGGGGGCGGGACAATACAATGAGCAGTTCTTC. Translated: CSASSGAGQYNEQFF.

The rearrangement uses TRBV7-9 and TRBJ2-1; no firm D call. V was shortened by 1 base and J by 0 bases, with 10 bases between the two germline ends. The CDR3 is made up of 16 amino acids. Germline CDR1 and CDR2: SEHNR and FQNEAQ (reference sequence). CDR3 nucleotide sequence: TGTGCCAGCAGCTTAGTTCGGCGGAGCTCCTACAATGAGCAGTTCTTC. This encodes CASSLVRRSSYNEQFF.

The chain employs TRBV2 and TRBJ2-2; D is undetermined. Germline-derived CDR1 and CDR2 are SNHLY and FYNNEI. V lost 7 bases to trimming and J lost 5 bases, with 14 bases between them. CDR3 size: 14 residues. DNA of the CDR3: TGTGCCAGCAACGGCCAAGCTGAGACCGGGGAGCTGTTTTTT. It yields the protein CASNGQAETGELFF.

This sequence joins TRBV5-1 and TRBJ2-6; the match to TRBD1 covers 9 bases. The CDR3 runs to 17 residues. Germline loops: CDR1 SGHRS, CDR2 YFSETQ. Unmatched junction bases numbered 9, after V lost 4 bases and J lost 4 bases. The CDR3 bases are TGCGCCAGCAGCGGACCGGGACAGGGAACCGGGGCCAACGTCCTGACTTTC. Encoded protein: CASSGPGQGTGANVLTF.

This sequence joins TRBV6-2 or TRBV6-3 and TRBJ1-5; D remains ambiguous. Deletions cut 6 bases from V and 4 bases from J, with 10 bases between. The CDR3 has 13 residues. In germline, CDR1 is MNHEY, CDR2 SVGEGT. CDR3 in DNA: TGTGCCAGCAGGTGGGGAATTAATCAGCCCCAGCATTTT. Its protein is CASRWGINQPQHF.

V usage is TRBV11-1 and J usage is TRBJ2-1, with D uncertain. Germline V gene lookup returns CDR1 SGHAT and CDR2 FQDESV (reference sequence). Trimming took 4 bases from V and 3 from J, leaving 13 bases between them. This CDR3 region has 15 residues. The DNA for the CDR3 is TGTGCCAGCAGCTCCGTTGCAAGCGACTACAATGAGCAGTTCTTC. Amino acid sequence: CASSSVASDYNEQFF.

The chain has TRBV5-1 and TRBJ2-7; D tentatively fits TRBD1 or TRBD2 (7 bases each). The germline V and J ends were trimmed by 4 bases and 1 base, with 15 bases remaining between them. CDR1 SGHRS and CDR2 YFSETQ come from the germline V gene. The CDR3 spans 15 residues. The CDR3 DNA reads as TGCGCCAGCAGCCCCAGGGGGGGTAAATCCTACGAGCAGTACTTC. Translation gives CASSPRGGKSYEQYF. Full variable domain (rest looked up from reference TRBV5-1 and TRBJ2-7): KAGVTQTPRYLIKTRGQQVTLSCSPISGHRSVSWYQQTPGQGLQFLFEYFSETQRNKGNFPGRFSGRQFSNSRSEMNVSTLELGDSALYLCASSPRGGKSYEQYFGPGTRLTVT.

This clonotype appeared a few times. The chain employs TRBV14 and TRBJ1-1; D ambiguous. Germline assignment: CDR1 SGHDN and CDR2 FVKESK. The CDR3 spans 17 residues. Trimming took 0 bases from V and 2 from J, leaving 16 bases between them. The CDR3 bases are TGTGCCAGCAGCCAAGACGGGGTTAGTCGGGTTAACACTGAAGCTTTCTTT. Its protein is CASSQDGVSRVNTEAFF.

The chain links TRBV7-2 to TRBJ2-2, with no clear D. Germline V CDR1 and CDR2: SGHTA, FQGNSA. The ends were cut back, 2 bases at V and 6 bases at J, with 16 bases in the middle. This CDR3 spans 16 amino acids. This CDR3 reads CASSLRPASIAGELFF. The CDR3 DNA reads TGTGCCAGCAGCTTACGACCCGCCAGCATAGCCGGGGAGCTGTTTTTT.

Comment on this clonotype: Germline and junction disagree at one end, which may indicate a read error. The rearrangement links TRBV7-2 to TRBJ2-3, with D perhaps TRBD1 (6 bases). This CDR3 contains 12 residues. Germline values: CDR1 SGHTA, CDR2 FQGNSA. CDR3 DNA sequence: TGTGCCAGCAGCTTTGAGGGGACACTACTGGATTTT. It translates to CASSFEGTLLDF.